This TCR beta chain appears in the sequencing data of a study of cytomegalovirus exposure and HLA in healthy donors. General observations from the study: It was approximately 150 TCR beta chains that were listed as cytomegalovirus-associated. Sequence variants that were highly shared formed a cluster that was likely a sequencing artifact. Common viral pathogens seemed, in a later analysis, to connect with several of the most significant clusters.

About this clone: The antigen remains unidentified.

13 Jbeta primers and 60 Vbeta primers were used for the PCR. Produced via immunoSEQ multiplex PCR; TCRdb's table is partial and in-frame only. There are 100,000 or so clones in the sample; around 72% occur only once, and 13% to 15% lies in the top ten. The germline V gene has CDR1 SGHRS and CDR2 YFSETQ. Trimming pared 0 bases from V and 7 bases from J, leaving 18 bases between. This CDR3 comprises 16 residues. Source material: PBMCs. The V and J genes are TRBV5-1 and TRBJ2-3, with D tentatively TRBD1 (6 bases). The TCR sequence derives from a male donor in good health and CMV-seropositive. The DNA of the CDR3 is TGCGCCAGCAGCTTGGAGGGCAGGGGAATCGGACATACGCAGTATTTT. Translation: CASSLEGRGIGHTQYF.